Reported below is one T cell receptor (beta chain). In this sample, this clone turned up a few times. Its antigen is not yet known. Base qualities are not recorded, but no much larger clone differs from it by a single base. The immunoSEQ Assay, a bias-controlled multiplex PCR, was used to amplify TCRbeta CDR3 regions from genomic DNA. In the original analysis: Nucleated cell counts per sample were estimated from amplification of reference gene primers within the assay. Sequence reads were collapsed and filtered to measure the absolute abundance of every unique TCRbeta CDR3 rearrangement. For each sample, productive Simpson clonality was calculated as the square root of Simpson's diversity index over productive rearrangements. TCRdb mirrors the immuneACCESS table, restricted to in-frame sequences. Some clones are absent from its copies; in checked studies, under half trace to an unresolved V gene, and the reason for the others is unknown. D and trimming were read from the DNA, whereas the V and J calls and clone size are those reported in that table. This sample holds roughly 250,000 clones; 88% were observed only once. The ten largest make up roughly 0.8% of the sample.

This sample is part of a study of blood T cell repertoires in COVID-19 (dated by TCRdb to between 2020 and 2021). Background on the whole study: Samples covering the acute and convalescent phases of COVID-19 were provided by collaborators in the United States, Italy and Spain. The repertoires were released in a freely available public database intended as a resource for research on the immune response to SARS-CoV-2. The material from the prospective study consisted of cDNA or gDNA derived from T cells, B-cell-depleted T cells, or PBMCs. Where available, HLA class I and class II types were taken from metadata supplied by the sample provider and were not determined by assay-based typing. Deeply sampled blood TCRbeta repertoires from subjects exposed to, actively infected with, or recovered from COVID-19 were included in the dataset. Samples came from the ongoing ImmuneRACE study (first 160 participants) plus 1,254 subjects from 6 global collaborators. Sample metadata almost always included a de-identified subject ID, COVID-19 status, age in years and sex. Study-wide findings and limitations: The quantity of clinical and demographic metadata differed by source and by participant and was supplied without curation.

Whole blood was collected in K2EDTA tubes by collaborating institutions according to the institutions' own protocols. For TCRbeta analysis, collaborators shipped samples as frozen whole blood, isolated PBMCs, or DNA extracted from either of those sample types. V and J are trimmed by 4 bases and 7 bases, and the gene matches miss 12 bases of the junction. As encoded in the germline V gene, CDR1 is SGDLS while CDR2 is YYNGEE. From the cysteine up to the phenylalanine, the CDR3 has a length of 15 residues. Solely the CDR3 DNA is kept, with 45 bases framed from the first base. The sequenced sample consisted of peripheral blood. The clonotype comes from a woman aged 30 to 39 with acute or convalescent COVID-19. The chain is encoded by TRBV9 joined to TRBJ2-7; 9 junctional bases match TRBD1. This receptor has the CDR3 CASSLYGTGSLEQYF. The DNA sequence is TGTGCCAGCAGCTTATACGGGACAGGGTCCCTGGAGCAGTACTTC.